A selection of T cell receptor beta chains follows, all from one sample in a study of OX40 agonist ivuxolimab in advanced cancers. Generated by immunoSEQ multiplex PCR, the TCRdb table keeps only in-frame clones and is missing some. This sample yields around 63,000 clones, of which around 89% are seen a single time; roughly a tenth belongs to the top ten. Source: CD4+ or CD8+ T cells sorted from blood, taken in a trial of the OX40 agonist ivuxolimab. Receptors were obtained from an adult with an advanced solid tumor such as melanoma, head and neck, liver or kidney cancer. Both conserved end residues are part of each CDR3. The D gene is left open where the match is weak. Only part of the rows carry a size: once, few, many, or a class if the clone is expanded.

V: TRBV19
D: .
J: TRBJ1-5
size: .
DNA: TGTGCCAGTAGTATATTTCCAGATAGCAATCAGCCCCAGCATTTT
CDR3: CASSIFPDSNQPQHF

V: TRBV6-6
D: .
J: TRBJ2-6
size: .
DNA: TGTGCCAGCAGTTACATTGGCTCTGGGGCCAACGTCCTGACTTTC
CDR3: CASSYIGSGANVLTF

V: TRBV6-5
D: TRBD1
J: TRBJ2-7
size: .
DNA: TGTGCCAGCAGTTACTCGTGGGCAGGGGGATCTCGGGAGCAGTACTTC
CDR3: CASSYSWAGGSREQYF

V: TRBV9
D: TRBD2
J: TRBJ2-1
size: .
DNA: TGTGCCAGCAGCGTAGAGCATGAGGCGGGAGGAAGGAATGAGCAGTTCTTC
CDR3: CASSVEHEAGGRNEQFF

V: TRBV29-1
D: .
J: TRBJ2-2
size: once
DNA: TGCAGCGCCTTAGTGGGGGTAAACACCGGGGAGCTGTTTTTT
CDR3: CSALVGVNTGELFF

V: TRBV2
D: TRBD1
J: TRBJ1-2
size: few
DNA: TGTGCCAGCAGTGAAGAACAGGGGAGTTTTCCTAACTATGGCTACACCTTC
CDR3: CASSEEQGSFPNYGYTF

V: TRBV29-1
D: .
J: TRBJ2-5
size: once
DNA: TGCAGCGTTGGAATAGGTTTCCAAGAGACCCAGTACTTC
CDR3: CSVGIGFQETQYF

V: TRBV6-1
D: .
J: TRBJ2-5
size: .
DNA: TGTGCCAGCAGTGATCCCGGCCGCCTATTCAAAGAGACCCAGTACTTC
CDR3: CASSDPGRLFKETQYF

V: TRBV18
D: TRBD1
J: TRBJ2-7
size: .
DNA: TGTGCCAGCTCAACAACCGGGACAGGGGGCAACCCCTACGAGCAGTACTTC
CDR3: CASSTTGTGGNPYEQYF

V: TRBV28
D: .
J: TRBJ1-5
size: .
DNA: TGTGCCAGCAGTGACCTCGTGGGATCTTATAGCAATCAGCCCCAGCATTTT
CDR3: CASSDLVGSYSNQPQHF

V: TRBV6-1
D: .
J: TRBJ1-1
size: .
DNA: TGTGCCAGCAGTGAAGTAGGCACTGAAGCTTTCTTT
CDR3: CASSEVGTEAFF

V: TRBV19
D: TRBD2
J: TRBJ2-5
size: .
DNA: TGTGCCAGTAGTATACGGGCGGGAGGGACCGATGGGACCCAGTACTTC
CDR3: CASSIRAGGTDGTQYF

V: TRBV9
D: TRBD2
J: TRBJ2-5
size: once
DNA: TGTGCCAGCAGCCCACTACTAGCGGGAGGAGGAGAGACCCAGTACTTC
CDR3: CASSPLLAGGGETQYF

V: TRBV27
D: .
J: TRBJ2-1
size: few
DNA: TGTGCCAGCAGTCCACTGATGTCCTACAATGAGCAGTTCTTC
CDR3: CASSPLMSYNEQFF

V: TRBV5-1
D: .
J: TRBJ2-5
size: few
DNA: TGCGCCAGCAGCTTGGGGCCGGCTCAAGAGACCCAGTACTTC
CDR3: CASSLGPAQETQYF

V: TRBV2
D: .
J: TRBJ2-3
size: .
DNA: TGTGCCAGCAGTGAAGGGGGTTGGACGCAGTATTTT
CDR3: CASSEGGWTQYF

V: TRBV28
D: .
J: TRBJ2-7
size: .
DNA: TGTGCCAGCAGTTTAGGGTCTCGGATTAGCTACGAGCAGTACTTC
CDR3: CASSLGSRISYEQYF

V: TRBV6-5
D: .
J: TRBJ1-2
size: .
DNA: TGTGCCAGCAGAGCCGTGGGGGGTCCAAACTATGGCTACACCTTC
CDR3: CASRAVGGPNYGYTF

V: TRBV7-2
D: .
J: TRBJ2-1
size: .
DNA: TGTGCCAGCAGCTTTGGTGGGAGGAAGGCTGAGCAGTTCTTC
CDR3: CASSFGGRKAEQFF

V: TRBV9
D: .
J: TRBJ2-2
size: .
DNA: TGTGCCAGCAGCGTCCGTAGGGAGCGGCCGAACACCGGGGAGCTGTTTTTT
CDR3: CASSVRRERPNTGELFF

V: TRBV18
D: TRBD1
J: TRBJ2-7
size: .
DNA: TGTGCCAGCTCACCGGGACAGGGGGTCTACGAGCAGTACTTC
CDR3: CASSPGQGVYEQYF